These 27 T cell receptor beta chains were all obtained from the same sample, sequenced in a study of shared clonotypes between healthy human individuals. The data were produced by immunoSEQ multiplex PCR, yet TCRdb's version contains in-frame clones alone and is incomplete. The sample yields over 95,000 clones, roughly 70% seen once. Sequenced input: memory CD8+ T cells sorted from blood. Subset defined: CD45RO+ cells pooled with CCR7-negative TemRA cells. The receptors originated from a woman in her thirties in good health.

The genes are TRBV25-1 and TRBJ2-7; 9 bases are a match to TRBD2. V shed 8 bases and J 2 bases; nucleotides not matched to a gene: 4. CDR1 and CDR2 (germline): MGHDK, SYGVNS. This CDR3 is built from 13 residues. CDR3 sequence reads: CASSSGEPYEQYF. CDR3 bases: TGTGCCAGCTCTAGCGGGGAACCCTACGAGCAGTACTTC.

This chain uses TRBV2 with TRBJ1-2; TRBD1 might be the D (6 bases). Trimming shortened V by 3 bases and J by 1 base, and 21 bases separated the two germline ends. The CDR3 length is 18 residues. In germline, CDR1 is SNHLY, CDR2 FYNNEI. CDR3 DNA: TGTGCCAGCAGTGATTGGAGACTTCGACAGGAGATTAACTATGGCTACACCTTC. Its protein product is CASSDWRLRQEINYGYTF.

The chain links TRBV25-1 to TRBJ2-1; no clear D gene. This CDR3 has 16 amino acids. The V gene lost 4 bases and the J gene lost 0 bases, with 13 bases spanning the gap. Per the germline V gene, CDR1 is MGHDK and CDR2 is SYGVNS. The CDR3 nucleotides read TGTGCCAGCAGTGCGGCGCAGACCAGCTCCTACAATGAGCAGTTCTTC. Translated, it gives CASSAAQTSSYNEQFF.

This rearrangement joins TRBV19 to TRBJ1-1, with D maybe TRBD1 (5 bases). CDR1 LNHDA and CDR2 SQIVND come from the germline V gene (reference sequence). V lost 3 bases and J 4 bases, leaving 9 bases between the germline ends. This CDR3 has 13 amino acids. DNA of the CDR3: TGTGCCAGTAGTATTTTGGGGGGCACTGAAGCTTTCTTT. Translating it yields CASSILGGTEAFF. Filled out from reference TRBV19 and TRBJ1-1, the complete variable domain reads DGGITQSPKYLFRKEGQNVTLSCEQNLNHDAMYWYRQDPGQGLRLIYYSQIVNDFQKGDIAEGYSVSREKKESFPLTVTSAQKNPTAFYLCASSILGGTEAFFGQGTRLTVV.

This sequence joins TRBV11-2 and TRBJ2-7; 7 bases are shared with TRBD2. The CDR3 extends over 13 amino acids. CDR1 is SGHAT, CDR2 FQNNGV, per germline. The junction had 3 bases not matched to a gene; V was cut back by 3 bases and J by 4 bases. The CDR3 is CASSFGGGYEQYF. The CDR3 DNA is TGTGCCAGCAGCTTTGGGGGAGGGTACGAGCAGTACTTC.

The CDR3 coding sequence is TGTGCCAGCAGCCCCCGGGACAGGTTGAACACTGAAGCTTTCTTT. Translated, it gives CASSPRDRLNTEAFF. V and J are TRBV21-1 and TRBJ1-1; TRBD1 is the table's D call and was not checked against the DNA. TRBV21-1 is labeled a pseudogene. The CDR3 totals 15 residues.

This clone has ten or more counts. The chain recombines TRBV25-1 with TRBJ1-1; the match to TRBD1 covers 8 bases. CDR1 and CDR2 from the germline V gene are MGHDK and SYGVNS. This CDR3 spans 13 amino acids. V shed 7 bases and J 4 bases; nucleotides not matched to a gene: 5. CDR3 DNA: TGTGCCAGCATGACAGGGGTTACCACTGAAGCTTTCTTT. Its protein product is CASMTGVTTEAFF.

The chain uses TRBV28 and TRBJ2-7; D might be TRBD2 (6 bases). CDR1 and CDR2 from the germline V gene are MDHEN and SYDVKM. This CDR3 has 15 residues. Deletions cut 5 bases from V and 0 bases from J, with 14 bases between. The CDR3 coding sequence is TGTGCCAGCAGTGGCACGGGAGCCACCTCCTACGAGCAGTACTTC. This sequence encodes CASSGTGATSYEQYF.

This clone was counted a few times. In DNA form, the CDR3 reads TGTGCCAGCAGTGAGTATCAGGGTGGCAATCAGCCCCAGCATTTT. Residues: CASSEYQGGNQPQHF. The chain couples TRBV6-1 to TRBJ1-5; the D gene is possibly TRBD1 (5 bases). Trimming took 3 bases from V and 2 from J, leaving 11 bases between them. This CDR3 comprises 15 residues. Germline-derived CDR1 and CDR2 are MNHNS and SASEGT.

A remark on this clone: The same CDR3 also results from other DNA sequences found in this sample. CDR3 loop: CASSDTGTGNTEAFF. CDR3 DNA sequence: TGTGCCAGCAGCGACACAGGGACTGGGAACACTGAAGCTTTCTTT. The rearrangement uses TRBV7-9 and TRBJ1-1; D may be TRBD1 (6 bases). Trimming took 5 bases from V and 1 from J, leaving 14 bases between them. This CDR3 is 15 amino acids long. Germline CDR1 is SEHNR and CDR2 is FQNEAQ (reference sequence).

This clone was detected ten times or more. This rearrangement joins TRBV28 to TRBJ2-6; 7 nucleotides line up with TRBD2. The CDR3 runs 18 residues. Looked up from germline, CDR1 is MDHEN and CDR2 is SYDVKM. V gave up 0 bases and J gave up 0 bases; unmatched junction bases: 5. This chain's CDR3 is CASSLWAQRGSGANVLTF. The DNA of the CDR3 is TGTGCCAGCAGTTTATGGGCCCAGCGGGGCTCTGGGGCCAACGTCCTGACTTTC.

This chain connects TRBV5-1 to TRBJ2-7; a possible D gene is TRBD1 (6 bases). Trimming removed 3 bases at V and 9 bases at J, with 22 bases between. The CDR3 loop spans 15 amino acids. Germline assignment: CDR1 SGHRS and CDR2 YFSETQ. The CDR3 nucleotides read TGCGCCAGCAGCTCCCACCGGGACAACCTAATGGTGCAGTACTTC. Encoded protein: CASSSHRDNLMVQYF.

This clone was counted only a few times. The genes are TRBV25-1 and TRBJ2-3; TRBD2 matches 8 bases. Trimming removed 4 bases from V and 2 bases from J; junction bases left unmatched: 14. Germline assignment: CDR1 MGHDK and CDR2 SYGVNS. CDR3 length equals 18 residues. The CDR3 sequence is CASSVLAEGLKSTDTQYF. CDR3 nucleotide sequence: TGTGCCAGCAGTGTACTAGCGGAGGGCCTCAAATCCACAGATACGCAGTATTTT.

The chain carries TRBV9 and TRBJ2-7; D may match TRBD1 or TRBD2 (5 bases each). V gave up 4 bases and J gave up 6 bases, with 20 bases separating them. Germline-derived CDR1 and CDR2 are SGDLS and YYNGEE. This CDR3 region has 15 residues. For the CDR3, the DNA is TGTGCCAGCAGCCCTCGTCCCGGGACGCTCGGCGAGCAGTACTTC. Translated: CASSPRPGTLGEQYF.

J is TRBJ2-7 and V is TRBV10-2; 10 bases match TRBD1. CDR3 length: 13 residues. Germline CDR1 WSHSY, CDR2 SAAADI. V lost 7 bases and J lost 6; bases outside the gene matches: 6. Here the CDR3 DNA reads TGCGCCAGCACCCGGGACAGGGGCATCGAGCAGTACTTC. Translating gives CASTRDRGIEQYF.

CDR3 DNA sequence: TGTGCCAGCAGTGACGCCGGGGGGAGCTCCTACAATGAGCAGTTCTTC. As protein: CASSDAGGSSYNEQFF. The chain combines TRBV25-1 with TRBJ2-1, with TRBD2 matching 7 bases. Trimming removed 3 bases from V and 0 bases from J; junction bases left unmatched: 5. The V gene's germline CDR1 is MGHDK and CDR2 SYGVNS. The length of the CDR3 is 16 residues.

The V gene is TRBV5-4, the J gene TRBJ1-4; TRBD1 aligns across 10 bases. After removal of 4 bases from V and 3 bases from J, the junction contained 15 bases not matched to a gene. The germline CDR1 and CDR2 sequences are SGHNT and YYREEE (reference sequence). CDR3 length: 19 amino acids. CDR3 in amino acids: CASSPGTGASGAPNEKLFF. The CDR3 DNA reads as TGTGCCAGCAGCCCTGGGACAGGGGCTAGCGGGGCCCCTAATGAAAAACTGTTTTTT.

A note on this clone: At the DNA level, this CDR3 is encoded by other sequences in the same sample as well. The chain carries TRBV7-9 and TRBJ2-3; weak D call: TRBD2 (5 bases). This CDR3 spans 15 amino acids. Trimming pared 4 bases from V and 1 base from J, leaving 12 bases between. Germline V gene data show CDR1 as SEHNR and CDR2 as FQNEAQ (reference sequence). The chain's CDR3 is CASSYSGGGTDTQYF. CDR3 DNA sequence: TGTGCCAGCAGCTATTCAGGAGGAGGCACAGATACGCAGTATTTT.

The chain joins TRBV5-1 to TRBJ2-7; the match to TRBD2 covers 7 bases. Losses at the gene ends were 3 bases for V and 4 bases for J; bases not matched to a gene: 10. This CDR3 is 15 amino acids long. Germline V CDR1 and CDR2: SGHRS, YFSETQ. DNA for the CDR3: TGCGCCAGCAGCTCCCCAGGGACTAAGAATTACGAGCAGTACTTC. It codes for CASSSPGTKNYEQYF.

The gene calls are TRBV6-1 and TRBJ2-3; D tentatively fits TRBD1 or TRBD2 (6 bases each). The CDR3 covers 16 residues. CDR1 is MNHNS, CDR2 SASEGT, per germline. Trimming cost V 2 bases and J 4 bases, with 16 bases left between them. Here the CDR3 reads CASSERLRRGADTQYF. The CDR3 bases are TGTGCCAGCAGTGAAAGGTTACGGAGGGGGGCAGATACGCAGTATTTT.

CDR3 nucleotides: TGTGCCAGCAGCGCATCAGGAAAGGCAGGGGATTACCAGCCCCAGCATTTT. The encoded protein is CASSASGKAGDYQPQHF. The V call is TRBV5-6, the J call TRBJ1-5; tentatively, D is TRBD1 (6 bases). CDR1 and CDR2 (germline): SGHDT, YYEEEE. This CDR3 is 17 amino acids long. Trimming took 4 bases from V and 7 from J, leaving 24 bases between them.

This chain uses TRBV4-2 with TRBJ2-3, with TRBD2 matching 9 bases. The CDR3 runs 20 residues. Trimming removed 0 bases from V and 0 bases from J; junction bases left unmatched: 13. Germline V gives CDR1 LGHNA, CDR2 YNFKEQ. The CDR3, as DNA: TGTGCCAGCAGCCAAGAGGTGGACCTAGCGGGGAAATTAAGCACAGATACGCAGTATTTT. As protein: CASSQEVDLAGKLSTDTQYF.

This clone turned up a few times. This chain joins TRBV19 and TRBJ1-5, with TRBD1 identical over 8 bases. J lost 2 bases, V lost 5 bases, and 8 bases had no gene match. The CDR3 is 16 amino acids. Per germline, CDR1 LNHDA and CDR2 SQIVND (reference sequence). CDR3 region: CASSLYRGSGNQPQHF. The CDR3 DNA is TGTGCCAGTAGTTTATACAGGGGGTCGGGCAATCAGCCCCAGCATTTT.

This clone occurred a few times. CDR3 protein: CASSLPSGREQFF. CDR3 DNA: TGTGCCAGCAGTTTACCTTCCGGTCGGGAGCAGTTCTTC. The chain recombines TRBV27 with TRBJ2-1, with D hard to call. Trimming removed 2 bases from V and 10 bases from J, with 12 bases in between. There are 13 residues in the CDR3. CDR1 is MNHEY, CDR2 SMNVEV, per germline (reference sequence).

The V call is TRBV11-3, the J call TRBJ2-2; 8 nucleotides match TRBD1. V gave up 2 bases and J gave up 1 base; unmatched junction bases: 6. Per germline, CDR1 SGHNT and CDR2 YENEEA. The CDR3 is 17 amino acids. CDR3 amino acids: CASSLTFGTGNTGELFF. Here the CDR3 DNA reads TGTGCCAGCAGCTTAACCTTTGGGACAGGGAACACCGGGGAGCTGTTTTTT.

This clone was recorded at least ten times. This rearrangement joins TRBV4-2 to TRBJ1-5, with D uncertain. The CDR3 extends over 14 amino acids. The V end lost 1 base, the J end lost 7 bases, and 11 bases lay between the germline ends. Looked up from germline, CDR1 is LGHNA and CDR2 is YNFKEQ. The CDR3 nucleotides read TGTGCCAGCAGCCAAGTCCAGGTGGGACAGCCCCAGCATTTT. It is translated as CASSQVQVGQPQHF.

The chain joins TRBV9 to TRBJ2-4; D gene unclear. The CDR3 is 14 residues long. The germline V and J ends were trimmed by 0 bases and 6 bases, with 10 bases remaining between them. CDR1 is SGDLS and CDR2 is YYNGEE in the germline V gene. CDR3 DNA: TGTGCCAGCAGCGTAGATGGCCCAGGAAACATTCAGTACTTC. This translates into CASSVDGPGNIQYF.